This TCR beta chain appears in the sequencing data of a study of T cell repertoires in cytomegalovirus infection. V was clipped by 1 base and J by 4 bases, with 8 bases between them. This CDR3 has 14 amino acids. Looked up from germline, CDR1 is SGHRS and CDR2 is YFSETQ. Worth noting for this clonotype: Its antigen is unidentified.

Overall study findings and caveats: Carriage of CMV together with the relevant HLA was identifiable through cumulative public TCR beta family frequency.

Each CDR3 protein gets one entry after TCRdb re-called the reads with MiXCR. The sample shows 400,000 to 550,000 distinct CDR3 sequences, 11% of them seen only once. Sequenced input: PBMCs. The chain joins TRBV5-1 to TRBJ2-2; D gene ambiguous. The sequence was obtained from a human donor in good health (CMV status not recorded). Some clones in this sample may be carry-over from other donors' samples. The CDR3 DNA follows: TGCGCCAGCAGCTTGCAAAAGACCACCGGGGAGCTGTTTTTT. This codes for CASSLQKTTGELFF.